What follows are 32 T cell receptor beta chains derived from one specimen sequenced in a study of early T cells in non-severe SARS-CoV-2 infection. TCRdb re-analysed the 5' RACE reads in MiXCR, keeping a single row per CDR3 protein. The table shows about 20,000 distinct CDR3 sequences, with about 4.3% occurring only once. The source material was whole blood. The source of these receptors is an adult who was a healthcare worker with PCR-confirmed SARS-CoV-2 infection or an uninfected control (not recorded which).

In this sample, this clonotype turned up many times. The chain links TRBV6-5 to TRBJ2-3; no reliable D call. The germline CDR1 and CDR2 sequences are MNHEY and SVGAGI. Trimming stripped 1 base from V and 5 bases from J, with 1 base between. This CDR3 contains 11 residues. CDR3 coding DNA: TGTGCCAGCAGTTACTTAGATACGCAGTATTTT. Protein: CASSYLDTQYF.

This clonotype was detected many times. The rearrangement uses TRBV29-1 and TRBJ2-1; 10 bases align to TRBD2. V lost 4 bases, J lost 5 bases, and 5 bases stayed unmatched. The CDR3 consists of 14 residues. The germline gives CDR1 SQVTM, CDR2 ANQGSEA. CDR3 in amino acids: CSVASLAGDNEQFF. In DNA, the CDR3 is TGCAGCGTTGCATCGCTAGCGGGAGACAATGAGCAGTTCTTC.

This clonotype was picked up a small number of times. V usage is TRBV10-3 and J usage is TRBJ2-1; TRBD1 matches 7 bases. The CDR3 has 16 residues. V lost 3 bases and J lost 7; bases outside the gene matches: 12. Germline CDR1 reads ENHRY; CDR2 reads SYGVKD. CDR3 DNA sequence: TGTGCCATCAGTGACCCAATGAAAGGGGGCCTGAATGAGCAGTTCTTC. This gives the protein CAISDPMKGGLNEQFF.

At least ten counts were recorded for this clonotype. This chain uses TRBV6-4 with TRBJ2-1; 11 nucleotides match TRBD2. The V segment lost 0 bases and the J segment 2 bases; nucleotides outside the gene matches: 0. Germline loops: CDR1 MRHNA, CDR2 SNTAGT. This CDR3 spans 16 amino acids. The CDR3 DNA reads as TGTGCCAGCAGTGACTCTAGCGGGGGGGCCTACAATGAGCAGTTCTTC. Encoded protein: CASSDSSGGAYNEQFF.

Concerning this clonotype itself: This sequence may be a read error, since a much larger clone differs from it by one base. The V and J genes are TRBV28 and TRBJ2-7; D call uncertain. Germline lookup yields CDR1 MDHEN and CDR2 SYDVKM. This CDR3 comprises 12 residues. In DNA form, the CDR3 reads TGTGTCAGCAGTTTAAATTGGTTTGAGCAGTACTTC. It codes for CVSSLNWFEQYF.

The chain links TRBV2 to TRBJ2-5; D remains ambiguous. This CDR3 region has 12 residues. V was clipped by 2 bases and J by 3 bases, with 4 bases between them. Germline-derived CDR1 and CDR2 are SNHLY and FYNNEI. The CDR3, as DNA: TGTGCCAGCAGTGAACTGGAAGAGACCCAGTACTTC. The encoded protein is CASSELEETQYF.

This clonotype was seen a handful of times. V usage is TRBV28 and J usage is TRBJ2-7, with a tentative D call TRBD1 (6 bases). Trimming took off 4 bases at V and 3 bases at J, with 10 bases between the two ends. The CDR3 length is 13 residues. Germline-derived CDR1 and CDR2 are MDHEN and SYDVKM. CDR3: CASSSGQLYEQYF. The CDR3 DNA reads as TGTGCCAGCAGTTCCGGACAGCTCTACGAGCAGTACTTC.

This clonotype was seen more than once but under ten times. The CDR3 DNA reads TGCAGTGCCACGAACTCTAGCACAGATACGCAGTATTTT. As protein: CSATNSSTDTQYF. The chain combines TRBV20-1 with TRBJ2-3, with D unresolved. Germline V gene sequence: CDR1 DFQATT, CDR2 SNEGSKA (reference sequence). Between the trimmed V and J ends, which lost 6 bases and 0 bases, there was a span of 10 bases. The CDR3 totals 13 residues.

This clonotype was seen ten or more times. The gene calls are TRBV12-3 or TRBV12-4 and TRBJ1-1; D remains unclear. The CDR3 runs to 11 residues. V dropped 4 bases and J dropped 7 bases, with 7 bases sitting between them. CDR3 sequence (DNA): TGTGCCAGCAGTTCCAGTATTGAAGCTTTCTTT. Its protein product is CASSSSIEAFF.

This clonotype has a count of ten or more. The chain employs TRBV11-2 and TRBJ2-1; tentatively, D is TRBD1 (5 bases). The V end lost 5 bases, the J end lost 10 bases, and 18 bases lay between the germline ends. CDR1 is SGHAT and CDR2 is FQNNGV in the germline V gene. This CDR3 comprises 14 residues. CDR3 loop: CASSLWGDSMEQFF. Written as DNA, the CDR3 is TGTGCCAGCAGCCTCTGGGGCGACTCTATGGAGCAGTTCTTC.

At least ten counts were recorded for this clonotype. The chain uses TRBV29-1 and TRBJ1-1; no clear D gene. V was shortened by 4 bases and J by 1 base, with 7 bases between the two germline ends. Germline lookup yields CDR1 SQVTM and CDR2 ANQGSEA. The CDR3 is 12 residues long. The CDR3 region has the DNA TGCAGCGTTGGAGTGGCGAACACTGAAGCTTTCTTT. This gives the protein CSVGVANTEAFF.

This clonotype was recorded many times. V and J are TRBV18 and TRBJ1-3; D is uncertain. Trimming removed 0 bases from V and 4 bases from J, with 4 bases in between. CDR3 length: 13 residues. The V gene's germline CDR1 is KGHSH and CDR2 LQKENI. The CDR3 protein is CASSPPIGNTIYF. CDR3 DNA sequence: TGTGCCAGCTCACCACCGATAGGAAACACCATATATTTT.

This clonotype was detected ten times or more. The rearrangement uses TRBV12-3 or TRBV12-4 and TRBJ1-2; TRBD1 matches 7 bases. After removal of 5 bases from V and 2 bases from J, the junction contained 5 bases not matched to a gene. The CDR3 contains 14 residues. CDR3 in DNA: TGTGCCAGCAGTCTTAGACAGGGAAACTATGGCTACACCTTC. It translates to CASSLRQGNYGYTF.

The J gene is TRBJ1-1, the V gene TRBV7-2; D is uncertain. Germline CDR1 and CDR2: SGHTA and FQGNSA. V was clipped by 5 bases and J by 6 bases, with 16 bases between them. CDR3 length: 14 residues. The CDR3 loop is CASSRSGQVSEAFF. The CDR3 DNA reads TGTGCCAGCAGCCGGAGTGGGCAGGTCTCTGAAGCTTTCTTT.

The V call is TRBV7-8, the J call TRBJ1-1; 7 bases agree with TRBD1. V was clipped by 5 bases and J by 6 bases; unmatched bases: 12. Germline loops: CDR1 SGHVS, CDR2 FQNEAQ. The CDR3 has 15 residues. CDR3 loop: CASSLYDREVAEAFF. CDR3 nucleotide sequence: TGTGCCAGCAGCCTCTACGACAGGGAGGTCGCTGAAGCTTTCTTT. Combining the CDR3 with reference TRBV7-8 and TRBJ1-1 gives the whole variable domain GAGVSQSPRYKVAKRGQDVALRCDPISGHVSLFWYQQALGQGPEFLTYFQNEAQLDKSGLPSDRFFAERPEGSVSTLKIQRTQQEDSAVYLCASSLYDREVAEAFFGQGTRLTVV.

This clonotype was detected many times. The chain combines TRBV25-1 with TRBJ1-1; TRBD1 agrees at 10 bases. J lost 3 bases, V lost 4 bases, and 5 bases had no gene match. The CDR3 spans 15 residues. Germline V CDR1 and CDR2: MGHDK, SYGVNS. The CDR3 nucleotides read TGTGCCAGCAGTGCGTCCGGGACAGGGGACACTGAAGCTTTCTTT. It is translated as CASSASGTGDTEAFF.

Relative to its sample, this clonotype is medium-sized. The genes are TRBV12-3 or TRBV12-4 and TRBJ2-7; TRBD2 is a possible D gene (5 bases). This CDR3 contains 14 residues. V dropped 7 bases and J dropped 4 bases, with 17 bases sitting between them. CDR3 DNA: TGTGCCAGCACCTCCAGAGGGTCTCTGTACGAGCAGTACTTC. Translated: CASTSRGSLYEQYF.

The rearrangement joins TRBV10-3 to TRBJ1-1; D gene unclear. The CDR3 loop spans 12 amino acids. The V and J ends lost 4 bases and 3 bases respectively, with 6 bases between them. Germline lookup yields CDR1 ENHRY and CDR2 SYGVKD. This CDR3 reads CAISGRDTEAFF. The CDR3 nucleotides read TGTGCCATCAGTGGTAGGGACACTGAAGCTTTCTTT.

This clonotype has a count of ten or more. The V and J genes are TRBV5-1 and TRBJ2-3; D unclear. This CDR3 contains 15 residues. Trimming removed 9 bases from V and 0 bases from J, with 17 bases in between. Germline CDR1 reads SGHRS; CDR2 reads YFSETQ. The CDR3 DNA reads TGCGCCACAGCTAACAGACCCGCTAGCACAGATACGCAGTATTTT. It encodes CATANRPASTDTQYF.

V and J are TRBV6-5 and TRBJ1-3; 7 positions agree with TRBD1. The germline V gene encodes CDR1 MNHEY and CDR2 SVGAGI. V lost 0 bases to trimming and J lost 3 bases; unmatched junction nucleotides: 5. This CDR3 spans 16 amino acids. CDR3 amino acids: CASSYSTGSFGNTIYF. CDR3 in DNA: TGTGCCAGCAGTTACTCGACAGGGTCTTTTGGAAACACCATATATTTT.

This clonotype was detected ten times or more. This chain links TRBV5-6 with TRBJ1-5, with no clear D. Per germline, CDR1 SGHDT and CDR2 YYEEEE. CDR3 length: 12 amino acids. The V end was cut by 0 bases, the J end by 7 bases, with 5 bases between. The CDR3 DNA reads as TGTGCCAGCAGCTTGGGACGGCAGCCCCAGCATTTT. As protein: CASSLGRQPQHF.

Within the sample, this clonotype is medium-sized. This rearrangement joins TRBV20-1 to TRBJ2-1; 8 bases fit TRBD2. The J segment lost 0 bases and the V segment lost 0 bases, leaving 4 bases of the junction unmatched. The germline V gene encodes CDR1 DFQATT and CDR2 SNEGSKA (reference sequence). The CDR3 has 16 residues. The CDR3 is CSARDLAGLSYNEQFF. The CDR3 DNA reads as TGCAGTGCTAGAGACTTAGCGGGGCTCTCCTACAATGAGCAGTTCTTC.

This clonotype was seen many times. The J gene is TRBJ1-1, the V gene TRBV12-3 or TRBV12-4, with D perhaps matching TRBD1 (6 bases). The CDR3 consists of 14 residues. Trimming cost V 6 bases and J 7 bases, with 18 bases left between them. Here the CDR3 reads CASRYAGTLNEAFF. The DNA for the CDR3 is TGTGCCAGCAGGTACGCCGGGACATTAAATGAAGCTTTCTTT.

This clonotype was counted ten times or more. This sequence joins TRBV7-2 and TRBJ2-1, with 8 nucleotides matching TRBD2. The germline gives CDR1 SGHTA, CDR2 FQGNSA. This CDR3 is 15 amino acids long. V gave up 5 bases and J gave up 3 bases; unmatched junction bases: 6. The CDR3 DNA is TGTGCCAGCAGCCCCGAAGCGGGAGACTACAATGAGCAGTTCTTC. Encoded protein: CASSPEAGDYNEQFF.

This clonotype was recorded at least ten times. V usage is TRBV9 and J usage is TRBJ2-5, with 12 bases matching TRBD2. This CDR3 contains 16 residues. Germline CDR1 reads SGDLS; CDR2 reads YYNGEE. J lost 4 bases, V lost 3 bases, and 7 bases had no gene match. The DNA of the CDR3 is TGTGCCAGCAGCGCCTCTAGCGGGGGGGCCAGAGAGACCCAGTACTTC. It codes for CASSASSGGARETQYF.

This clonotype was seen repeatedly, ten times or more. CDR3 in DNA: TGCAGTGCTAGTTGGCTTGATAGTGAAAAACTGTTTTTT. Its translation is CSASWLDSEKLFF. The V and J genes are TRBV20-1 and TRBJ1-4, with no clear D. Germline V gene lookup returns CDR1 DFQATT and CDR2 SNEGSKA (reference sequence). There are 13 residues in the CDR3. V gave up 3 bases and J gave up 7 bases, with 12 bases separating them.

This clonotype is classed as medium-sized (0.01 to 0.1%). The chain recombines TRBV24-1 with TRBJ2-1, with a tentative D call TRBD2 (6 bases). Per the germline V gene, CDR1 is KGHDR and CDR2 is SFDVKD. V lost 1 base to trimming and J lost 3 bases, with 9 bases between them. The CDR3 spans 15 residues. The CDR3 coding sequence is TGTGCCACCAGTGATTTAACGGGGGACTACAATGAGCAGTTCTTC. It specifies CATSDLTGDYNEQFF.

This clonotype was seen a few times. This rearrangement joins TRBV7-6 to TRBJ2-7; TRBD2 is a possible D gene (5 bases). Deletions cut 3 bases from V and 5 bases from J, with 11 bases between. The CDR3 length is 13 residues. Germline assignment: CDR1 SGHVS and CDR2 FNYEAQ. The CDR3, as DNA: TGTGCCAGCAGCTTCCTCGTGAGGGACGAGCAGTACTTC. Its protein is CASSFLVRDEQYF.

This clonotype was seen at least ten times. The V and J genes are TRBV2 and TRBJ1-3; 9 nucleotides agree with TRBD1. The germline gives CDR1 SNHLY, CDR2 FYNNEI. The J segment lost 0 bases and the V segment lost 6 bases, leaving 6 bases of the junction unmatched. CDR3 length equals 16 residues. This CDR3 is CASRGDRVLSGNTIYF. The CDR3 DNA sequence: TGTGCCAGCAGGGGGGACAGGGTACTCTCTGGAAACACCATATATTTT.

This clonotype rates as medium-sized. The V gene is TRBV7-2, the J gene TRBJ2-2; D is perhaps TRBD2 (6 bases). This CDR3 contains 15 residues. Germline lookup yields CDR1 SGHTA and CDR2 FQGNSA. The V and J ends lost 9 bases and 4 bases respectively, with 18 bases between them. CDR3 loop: CARALPWRGTGELFF. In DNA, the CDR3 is TGTGCCAGGGCTCTCCCGTGGCGGGGCACCGGGGAGCTGTTTTTT. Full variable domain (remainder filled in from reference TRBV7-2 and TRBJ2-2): GAGVSQSPSNKVTEKGKDVELRCDPISGHTALYWYRQSLGQGLEFLIYFQGNSAPDKSGLPSDRFSAERTGGSVSTLTIQRTQQEDSAVYLCARALPWRGTGELFFGEGSRLTVL.

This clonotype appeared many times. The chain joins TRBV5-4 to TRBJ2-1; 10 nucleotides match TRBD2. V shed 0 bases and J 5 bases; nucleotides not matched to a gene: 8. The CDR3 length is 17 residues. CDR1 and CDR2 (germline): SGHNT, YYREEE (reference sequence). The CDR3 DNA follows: TGTGCCAGCAGCTTGGAGAAGTGGACTAGCGGCCACAATGAGCAGTTCTTC. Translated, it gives CASSLEKWTSGHNEQFF. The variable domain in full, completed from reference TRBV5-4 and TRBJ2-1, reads ETGVTQSPTHLIKTRGQQVTLRCSSQSGHNTVSWYQQALGQGPQFIFQYYREEENGRGNFPPRFSGLQFPNYSSELNVNALELDDSALYLCASSLEKWTSGHNEQFFGPGTRLTVL.

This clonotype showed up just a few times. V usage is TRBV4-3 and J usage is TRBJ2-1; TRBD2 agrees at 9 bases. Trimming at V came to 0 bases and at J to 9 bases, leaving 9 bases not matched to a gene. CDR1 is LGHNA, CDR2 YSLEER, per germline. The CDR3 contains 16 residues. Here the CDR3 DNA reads TGCGCCAGCAGCCAAGATGCGGGGGGGTACGCCAGTGAGCAGTTCTTC. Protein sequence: CASSQDAGGYASEQFF.